Shown below are 29 T cell receptor beta chains from a single sample sequenced in a study of identical twins (dated by TCRdb to 2015 to 2016). Library preparation employed 5' RACE. Reads for this sample came from an Illumina HiSeq 2000. TCRdb reprocessing: public reads trimmed at Q25 with fastp, clones called with MiXCR, in-frame beta chains kept. All rows with the same CDR3 protein become a single entry with the most common DNA and genes. Counted in this sample were approximately 260,000 distinct CDR3 sequences; around 15% of them appeared once. Around 9.5% of the sample is held by the ten biggest clonotypes. The sample consisted of memory (CD45RO+) T cells sorted from blood. The intended sense of this specimen's cell subset or site label: CD45RO+ enriched T cells. Receptors originate from a woman between 18 and 29 years old in good health.

This clonotype was recorded a few times. The gene calls are TRBV20-1 and TRBJ1-4, with D possibly being TRBD1 (5 bases). The CDR3 extends over 14 amino acids. V was trimmed by 6 bases and J by 8 bases, leaving 19 bases between them. Germline lookup yields CDR1 DFQATT and CDR2 SNEGSKA (reference sequence). As DNA, the CDR3 is TGCAGTGCCAAGCCGGGGCAGGGTGGGGAAAAACTGTTTTTT. It translates to CSAKPGQGGEKLFF.

This clonotype was recorded a few times. The chain links TRBV5-1 to TRBJ1-2; possible D gene TRBD1, 5 bases. The CDR3 is made up of 16 amino acids. With 4 bases removed from V and 4 bases from J, the gap between germline ends came to 20 bases. Germline V gene sequence: CDR1 SGHRS, CDR2 YFSETQ. Here the CDR3 DNA reads TGCGCCAGCAGCCAGGACCCCTACGGGACGGTCTATGGCTACACCTTC. Encoded protein: CASSQDPYGTVYGYTF.

The gene calls are TRBV5-5 and TRBJ1-6; no firm D call. Deletions cut 3 bases from V and 8 bases from J, with 12 bases between. This CDR3 is 14 amino acids long. Germline values: CDR1 SGHKS, CDR2 YYEKEE (reference sequence). The CDR3 is CASSSVRADSPLHF. CDR3 nucleotide sequence: TGTGCCAGCAGCTCCGTCCGTGCGGATTCACCCCTCCACTTT.

Here the CDR3 reads CSVGVTGRPNYGYTF. In nucleotides, the CDR3 is TGCAGCGTTGGGGTGACAGGGCGCCCTAACTATGGCTACACCTTC. The chain has TRBV29-1 and TRBJ1-2, with TRBD1 identical over 7 bases. Trimming removed 4 bases from V and 0 bases from J; junction bases left unmatched: 8. The CDR3 consists of 15 residues. From germline, CDR1 is SQVTM and CDR2 ANQGSEA.

The chain is built from TRBV5-5 and TRBJ1-5; D is unresolved. CDR1 and CDR2 from the germline V gene are SGHKS and YYEKEE (reference sequence). The V end lost 2 bases, the J end lost 7 bases, and 13 bases lay between the germline ends. This CDR3 is built from 14 residues. CDR3 in amino acids: CASSLLGPGQPQHF. The DNA for the CDR3 is TGTGCCAGCAGCTTACTTGGGCCGGGACAGCCCCAGCATTTT.

This clonotype was seen a few times. The J gene is TRBJ2-6, the V gene TRBV20-1; D is undetermined. V lost 2 bases to trimming and J lost 0 bases, with 5 bases between them. The V gene's germline CDR1 is DFQATT and CDR2 SNEGSKA (reference sequence). The CDR3 has 14 amino acids. The CDR3 here is CSARRPSGANVLTF. CDR3 bases: TGCAGTGCTAGAAGGCCCTCTGGGGCCAACGTCCTGACTTTC.

This clonotype was detected only a few times. V and J are TRBV5-6 and TRBJ1-1; 8 bases line up with TRBD1. The CDR3 is made up of 13 amino acids. The germline V gene encodes CDR1 SGHDT and CDR2 YYEEEE. The V segment lost 4 bases and the J segment 4 bases; nucleotides outside the gene matches: 3. Written as DNA, the CDR3 is TGTGCCAGCAGCCACGGACAGGGCACTGAAGCTTTCTTT. Its protein is CASSHGQGTEAFF.

The V and J genes are TRBV12-3 or TRBV12-4 and TRBJ1-6; D is uncertain. This CDR3 comprises 14 residues. The V and J ends lost 3 bases and 6 bases respectively, with 9 bases between them. The CDR3, as DNA: TGTGCCAGCAGTTTTGGGTTCCCTAATTCACCCCTCCACTTT. Translated, it gives CASSFGFPNSPLHF.

The chain employs TRBV20-1 and TRBJ2-1, with D perhaps given as TRBD1 or TRBD2 (5 bases each). The germline CDR1 and CDR2 sequences are DFQATT and SNEGSKA (reference sequence). The CDR3 runs 13 residues. Here the CDR3 DNA reads TGCAGGGGTGGGGGACCCGGCTTCAATGAGCAGTTCTTC. Encoded protein: CRGGGPGFNEQFF.

This clonotype was counted at least ten times. The chain has TRBV9 and TRBJ2-5; TRBD2 matches 9 bases. Germline trimming cut 4 bases from V and 5 bases from J; bases unmatched to any gene: 6. Per the germline V gene, CDR1 is SGDLS and CDR2 is YYNGEE. The CDR3 is made up of 14 amino acids. DNA of the CDR3: TGTGCCAGCAGCACAGCGGGGGGAGACGAGACCCAGTACTTC. Translation: CASSTAGGDETQYF.

This clonotype has just a few counts. This chain uses TRBV20-1 with TRBJ2-2; D may be TRBD1 (7 bases). The CDR3 runs to 14 residues. Trimming took 6 bases from V and 4 from J, leaving 15 bases between them. Per the germline V gene, CDR1 is DFQATT and CDR2 is SNEGSKA (reference sequence). The CDR3, as DNA: TGCAGTGCCAGGGGGGCCGGGGGCACCGGGGAGCTGTTTTTT. Translated, it gives CSARGAGGTGELFF.

This clonotype was counted many times. This chain connects TRBV20-1 to TRBJ1-1; 8 positions agree with TRBD1. V gave up 6 bases and J gave up 6 bases; unmatched junction bases: 9. The CDR3 runs to 13 residues. Germline CDR1 and CDR2: DFQATT and SNEGSKA (reference sequence). The DNA for the CDR3 is TGCAGTGCGCAGATACAGGGGGGACCTGAAGCTTTCTTT. Protein: CSAQIQGGPEAFF.

The chain carries TRBV25-1 and TRBJ2-3; D not certain. The germline V gene encodes CDR1 MGHDK and CDR2 SYGVNS. Trimming removed 7 bases from V and 6 bases from J, with 8 bases in between. The CDR3 totals 11 residues. CDR3 sequence (DNA): TGTGCCAGCACTCCTGGTGATACGCAGTATTTT. It specifies CASTPGDTQYF.

This clonotype has just a few counts. The chain joins TRBV9 to TRBJ1-1; 9 nucleotides line up with TRBD1. From germline, CDR1 is SGDLS and CDR2 YYNGEE. V shed 3 bases and J 4 bases; nucleotides not matched to a gene: 10. This CDR3 is built from 16 residues. The DNA of the CDR3 is TGTGCCAGCAGCGCGTCGACGGGACAGGGAGGCACTGAAGCTTTCTTT. It yields the protein CASSASTGQGGTEAFF.

This clonotype has only a few counts. The chain couples TRBV4-1 to TRBJ2-3; D possibly corresponds to TRBD2 (5 bases). V lost 1 base, J lost 7 bases, and 15 bases lay in between. The CDR3 sequence is 15 residues long. Germline lookup yields CDR1 MGHRA and CDR2 YSYEKL. Written as DNA, the CDR3 is TGCGCCAGCAGCCAAGTGGGCGGACTTGGGAATACGCAGTATTTT. The encoded protein is CASSQVGGLGNTQYF.

This clonotype has more than one count but fewer than ten. The rearrangement joins TRBV12-3 or TRBV12-4 to TRBJ1-3, with 8 nucleotides matching TRBD1. V lost 6 bases, J lost 0 bases, and 4 bases stayed unmatched. The CDR3 has 15 residues. This chain's CDR3 is CASRGQASSGNTIYF. The CDR3 bases are TGTGCCAGCAGGGGACAGGCTAGCTCTGGAAACACCATATATTTT.

The chain has TRBV6-5 and TRBJ1-5, with D possibly being TRBD1 (6 bases). Germline V gene data show CDR1 as MNHEY and CDR2 as SVGAGI. The CDR3 has 15 amino acids. V lost 4 bases and J lost 7, with 17 bases in between. For the CDR3, the DNA is TGTGCCAGCAGTTTCTCAGGGGAATTAGGGCAGCCCCAGCATTTT. The encoded protein is CASSFSGELGQPQHF.

The CDR3 protein is CASSLALEVDTQYF. CDR3 DNA sequence: TGTGCCAGCAGCTTAGCACTAGAAGTAGATACGCAGTATTTT. The chain combines TRBV7-8 with TRBJ2-3, with a possible D match to TRBD2 (5 bases). Per the germline V gene, CDR1 is SGHVS and CDR2 is FQNEAQ. The CDR3 sequence is 14 residues long. The V end lost 0 bases, the J end lost 5 bases, and 9 bases lay between the germline ends.

This chain links TRBV27 with TRBJ2-1; TRBD2 agrees at 7 bases. The germline V gene has CDR1 MNHEY and CDR2 SMNVEV (reference sequence). CDR3 length equals 17 residues. The V and J ends lost 3 bases and 5 bases, in that order; junction bases with no gene match: 13. The CDR3: CASSLSPRGEMNNEQFF. In DNA, the CDR3 is TGTGCCAGCAGTTTGTCTCCCCGGGGGGAGATGAACAATGAGCAGTTCTTC.

The sample holds a few counts of this clonotype. This chain connects TRBV12-3 or TRBV12-4 to TRBJ2-5; 16 bases are a match to TRBD2. This CDR3 contains 17 residues. With V trimmed by 3 bases and J by 5 bases, 6 bases remained unmatched. CDR3 nucleotides: TGTGCCAGCAGTTTTGGGACTAGCGGGGGGGCGGAGGAGACCCAGTACTTC. Translated: CASSFGTSGGAEETQYF.

The genes are TRBV15 and TRBJ2-3; D unresolved. V was clipped by 0 bases and J by 4 bases, with 11 bases between them. Germline loops: CDR1 LNHNV, CDR2 YYDKDF (reference sequence). The CDR3 is 15 amino acids. In DNA, the CDR3 is TGTGCCACCAGCAGAGATTTGGGGTCGGCAGATACGCAGTATTTT. Residues: CATSRDLGSADTQYF.

V gene TRBV20-1 combines with J gene TRBJ1-1; D is uncertain. V shed 0 bases and J shed 2 bases, with 13 bases lying between them. The germline V gene encodes CDR1 DFQATT and CDR2 SNEGSKA (reference sequence). The CDR3 consists of 15 residues. The CDR3 here is CSARDLGVSNTEAFF. The CDR3, as DNA: TGCAGTGCTAGAGATTTGGGCGTCAGTAACACTGAAGCTTTCTTT.

V gene TRBV4-1 combines with J gene TRBJ2-1; the match to TRBD2 covers 12 bases. J lost 13 bases, V lost 2 bases, and 9 bases had no gene match. In germline, CDR1 is MGHRA, CDR2 YSYEKL. The CDR3 has 15 residues. The CDR3 DNA is TGCGCCAGCAGCCAACCTAGCGGGAGGGGGATAGTCCAGTTCTTC. It yields the protein CASSQPSGRGIVQFF.

The gene calls are TRBV7-6 and TRBJ2-2; D remains ambiguous. Trimming removed 1 base at V and 1 base at J, with 10 bases between. This CDR3 is built from 16 residues. Germline lookup yields CDR1 SGHVS and CDR2 FNYEAQ. This chain's CDR3 is CASSLDLRQNTGELFF. The CDR3 DNA follows: TGTGCCAGCAGCTTAGACCTACGACAGAACACCGGGGAGCTGTTTTTT.

In this sample, this clonotype turned up a few times. The chain links TRBV20-1 to TRBJ1-1, with D hard to call. The CDR3 is 12 residues long. CDR1 is DFQATT and CDR2 is SNEGSKA in the germline V gene (reference sequence). The CDR3 coding sequence is TGCAGGGTCTCGAGGAGGAACACTGAAGCTTTCTTT. It encodes CRVSRRNTEAFF.

The chain combines TRBV20-1 with TRBJ1-2; D unclear. The CDR3 extends over 14 amino acids. The V gene's germline CDR1 is DFQATT and CDR2 SNEGSKA (reference sequence). Trimming shortened V by 3 bases and J by 5 bases, and 16 bases separated the two germline ends. CDR3 coding DNA: TGCAGTGCTAGGGGAACATCAGGACTATATGGCTACACCTTC. Translating it yields CSARGTSGLYGYTF.

Remarks on this clonotype: One end of the junction does not line up with germline, which may come from a read error. The genes are TRBV10-3 and TRBJ2-7; D call uncertain. The CDR3 consists of 13 residues. Germline values: CDR1 ENHRY, CDR2 SYGVKD. CDR3 sequence reads: CAISVEGRLGAIF. As DNA, the CDR3 is TGTGCCATCAGTGTAGAAGGGCGATTAGGAGCGATCTTC.

This clonotype was recorded a few times. The chain joins TRBV14 to TRBJ1-1; TRBD1 is a possible D gene (5 bases). The CDR3 extends over 13 amino acids. Germline CDR1 SGHDN, CDR2 FVKESK. Trimming took off 1 base at V and 6 bases at J, with 9 bases between the two ends. The CDR3 sequence is CASSQVRRAEAFF. CDR3 sequence (DNA): TGTGCCAGCAGCCAAGTTCGCAGGGCTGAAGCTTTCTTT.

This clonotype was picked up a small number of times. The chain joins TRBV7-6 to TRBJ2-1, with D possibly TRBD2 on 6 matching bases. Per germline, CDR1 SGHVS and CDR2 FNYEAQ. The germline V and J ends were trimmed by 5 bases and 3 bases, with 11 bases remaining between them. CDR3 length: 14 residues. The CDR3 region is CASSPRGIYNEQFF. The CDR3 DNA reads as TGTGCCAGCAGCCCCCGCGGGATCTACAATGAGCAGTTCTTC.